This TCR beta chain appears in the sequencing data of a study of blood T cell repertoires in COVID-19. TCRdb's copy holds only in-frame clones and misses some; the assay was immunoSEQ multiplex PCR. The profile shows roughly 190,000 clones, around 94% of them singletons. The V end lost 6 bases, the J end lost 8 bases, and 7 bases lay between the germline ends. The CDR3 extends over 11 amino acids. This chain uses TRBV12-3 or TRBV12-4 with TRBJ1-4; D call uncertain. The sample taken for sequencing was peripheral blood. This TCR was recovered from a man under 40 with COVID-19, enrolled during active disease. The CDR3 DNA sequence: TGTGCCAGCAGCCCGGGGGAAAAACTGTTTTTT. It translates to CASSPGEKLFF.